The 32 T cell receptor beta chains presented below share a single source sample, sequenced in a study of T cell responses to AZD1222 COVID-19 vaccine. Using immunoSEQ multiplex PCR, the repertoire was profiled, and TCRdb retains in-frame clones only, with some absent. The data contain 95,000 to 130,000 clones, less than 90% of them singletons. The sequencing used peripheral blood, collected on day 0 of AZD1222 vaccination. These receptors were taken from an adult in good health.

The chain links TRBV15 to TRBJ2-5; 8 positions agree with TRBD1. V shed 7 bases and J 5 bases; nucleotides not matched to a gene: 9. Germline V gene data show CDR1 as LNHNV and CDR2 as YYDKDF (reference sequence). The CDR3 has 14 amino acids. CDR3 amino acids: CATTPDRGEETQYF. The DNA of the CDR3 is TGTGCCACCACCCCAGACAGGGGAGAGGAGACCCAGTACTTC.

This CDR3 is CASSLSREGRQFF. Written as DNA, the CDR3 is TGTGCCAGCAGTTTATCGCGGGAGGGTCGACAGTTCTTC. The V and J genes are TRBV27 and TRBJ2-1; TRBD2 agrees at 9 bases. Losses at the gene ends were 0 bases for V and 13 bases for J; bases not matched to a gene: 4. There are 13 residues in the CDR3. Germline V gene lookup returns CDR1 MNHEY and CDR2 SMNVEV (reference sequence).

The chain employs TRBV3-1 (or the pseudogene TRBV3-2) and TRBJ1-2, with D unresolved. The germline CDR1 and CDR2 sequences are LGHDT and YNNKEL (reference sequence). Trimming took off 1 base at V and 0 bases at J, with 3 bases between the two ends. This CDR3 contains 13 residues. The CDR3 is CASSQAANYGYTF. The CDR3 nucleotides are TGTGCCAGCAGCCAAGCCGCTAACTATGGCTACACCTTC.

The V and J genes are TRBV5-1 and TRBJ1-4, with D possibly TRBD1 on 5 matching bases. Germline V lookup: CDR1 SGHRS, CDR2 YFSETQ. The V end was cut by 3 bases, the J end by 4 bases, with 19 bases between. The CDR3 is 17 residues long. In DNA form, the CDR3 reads TGCGCCAGCAGCTCGGGGGGAATAGGGACGGGTAATGAAAAACTGTTTTTT. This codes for CASSSGGIGTGNEKLFF.

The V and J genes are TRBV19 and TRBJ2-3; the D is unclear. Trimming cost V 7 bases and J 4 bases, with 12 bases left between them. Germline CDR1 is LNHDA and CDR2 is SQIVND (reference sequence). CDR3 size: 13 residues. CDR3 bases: TGTGCCAGTACCCCCCGGGTGGCAGATACGCAGTATTTT. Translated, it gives CASTPRVADTQYF.

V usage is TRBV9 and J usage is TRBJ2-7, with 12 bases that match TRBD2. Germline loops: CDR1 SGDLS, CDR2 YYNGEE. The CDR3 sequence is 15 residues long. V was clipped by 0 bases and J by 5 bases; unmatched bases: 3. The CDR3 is CASSVGLAGAHEQYF. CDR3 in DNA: TGTGCCAGCAGCGTAGGACTAGCGGGAGCCCACGAGCAGTACTTC.

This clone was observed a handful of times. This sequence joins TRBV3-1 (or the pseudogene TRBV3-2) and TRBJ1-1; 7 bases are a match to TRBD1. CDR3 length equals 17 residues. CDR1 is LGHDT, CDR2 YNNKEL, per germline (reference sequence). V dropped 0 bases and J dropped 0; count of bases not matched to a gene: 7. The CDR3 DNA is TGTGCCAGCAGCCAAGAGGGGAACAGGGGCTTGAACACTGAAGCTTTCTTT. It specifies CASSQEGNRGLNTEAFF.

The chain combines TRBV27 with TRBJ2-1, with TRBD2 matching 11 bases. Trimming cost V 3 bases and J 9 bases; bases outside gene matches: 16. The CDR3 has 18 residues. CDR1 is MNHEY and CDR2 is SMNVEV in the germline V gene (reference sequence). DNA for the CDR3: TGTGCCAGCAGTTTCGTTCCCGTACACGGGACTAGCGGTACTGAGCAGTTCTTC. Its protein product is CASSFVPVHGTSGTEQFF.

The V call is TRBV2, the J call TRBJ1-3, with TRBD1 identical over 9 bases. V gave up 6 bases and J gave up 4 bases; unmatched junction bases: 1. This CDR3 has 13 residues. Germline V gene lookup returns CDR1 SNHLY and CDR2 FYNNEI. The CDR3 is CASSGTGGNTIYF. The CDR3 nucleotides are TGTGCCAGCAGCGGGACAGGGGGAAACACCATATATTTT.

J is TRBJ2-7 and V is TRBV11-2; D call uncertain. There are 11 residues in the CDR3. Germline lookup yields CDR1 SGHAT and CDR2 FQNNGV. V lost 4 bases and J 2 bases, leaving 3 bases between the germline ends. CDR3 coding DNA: TGTGCCAGCAGCTCCCCCTACGAGCAGTACTTC. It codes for CASSSPYEQYF. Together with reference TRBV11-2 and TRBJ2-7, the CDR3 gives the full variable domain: EAGVAQSPRYKIIEKRQSVAFWCNPISGHATLYWYQQILGQGPKLLIQFQNNGVVDDSQLPKDRFSAERLKGVDSTLKIQPAKLEDSAVYLCASSSPYEQYFGPGTRLTVT.

CDR3 DNA sequence: TGTGCCAGCAGTTTAGGCACAAACAATGAGCAGTTCTTC. Amino acid sequence: CASSLGTNNEQFF. V and J are TRBV12-3 or TRBV12-4 and TRBJ2-1; D remains ambiguous. The V and J ends lost 1 base and 5 bases respectively, with 6 bases between them. This CDR3 region has 13 residues.

CDR3 residues: CASVAGTGVGEQFF. In DNA, the CDR3 is TGTGCCAGCGTCGCCGGGACGGGGGTTGGGGAGCAGTTCTTC. This chain connects TRBV7-8 to TRBJ2-1, with a weak D call TRBD2 (6 bases). V lost 8 bases and J 10 bases, leaving 21 bases between the germline ends. The CDR3 is made up of 14 amino acids. Germline V CDR1 and CDR2: SGHVS, FQNEAQ.

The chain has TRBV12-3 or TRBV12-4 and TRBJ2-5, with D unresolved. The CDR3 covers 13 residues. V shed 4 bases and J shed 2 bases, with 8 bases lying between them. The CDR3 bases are TGTGCCAGCAGTTCCCTAGGGCAAGAGACCCAGTACTTC. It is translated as CASSSLGQETQYF.

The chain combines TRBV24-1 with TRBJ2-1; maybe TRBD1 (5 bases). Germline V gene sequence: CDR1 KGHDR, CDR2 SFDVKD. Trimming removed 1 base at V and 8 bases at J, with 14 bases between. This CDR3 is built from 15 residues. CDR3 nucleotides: TGTGCCACCAGTGATTTCAGTCAGGGCGGAGATGAGCAGTTCTTC. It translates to CATSDFSQGGDEQFF.

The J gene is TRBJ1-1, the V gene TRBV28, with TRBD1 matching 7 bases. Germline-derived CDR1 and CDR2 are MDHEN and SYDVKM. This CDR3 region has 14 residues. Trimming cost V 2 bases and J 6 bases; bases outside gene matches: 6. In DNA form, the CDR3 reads TGTGCCAGCAGTTTAGCAGGGGGAAACGCTGAAGCTTTCTTT. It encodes CASSLAGGNAEAFF.

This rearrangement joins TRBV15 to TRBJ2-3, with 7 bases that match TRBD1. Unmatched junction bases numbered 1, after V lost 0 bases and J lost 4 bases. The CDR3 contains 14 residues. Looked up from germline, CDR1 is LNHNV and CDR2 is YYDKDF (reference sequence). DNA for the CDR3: TGTGCCACCAGCAGAGATCAGGGGGCAGATACGCAGTATTTT. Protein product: CATSRDQGADTQYF.

Written as DNA, the CDR3 is TGCAGCGTAAGGACCAAGAACACCGGGGAGCTGTTTTTT. Encoded protein: CSVRTKNTGELFF. This sequence joins TRBV29-1 and TRBJ2-2, with D hard to call. The CDR3 covers 13 residues. The V end lost 6 bases, the J end lost 1 base, and 9 bases lay between the germline ends. Germline lookup yields CDR1 SQVTM and CDR2 ANQGSEA.

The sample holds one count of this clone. The CDR3 here is CASSLGQPYGYTF. For the CDR3, the DNA is TGTGCCAGCAGCTTAGGACAGCCCTATGGCTACACCTTC. The chain is built from TRBV5-6 and TRBJ1-2, with D possibly being TRBD1 (6 bases). Germline loops: CDR1 SGHDT, CDR2 YYEEEE. CDR3 length: 13 residues. Trimming pared 2 bases from V and 4 bases from J, leaving 9 bases between.

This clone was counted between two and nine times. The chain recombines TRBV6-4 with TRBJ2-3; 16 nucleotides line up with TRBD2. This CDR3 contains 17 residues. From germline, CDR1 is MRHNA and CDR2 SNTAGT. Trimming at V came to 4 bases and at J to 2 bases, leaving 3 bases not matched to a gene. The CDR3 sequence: CASSAGLAGGPTDTQYF. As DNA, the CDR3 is TGTGCCAGCAGTGCGGGACTAGCGGGAGGGCCCACAGATACGCAGTATTTT.

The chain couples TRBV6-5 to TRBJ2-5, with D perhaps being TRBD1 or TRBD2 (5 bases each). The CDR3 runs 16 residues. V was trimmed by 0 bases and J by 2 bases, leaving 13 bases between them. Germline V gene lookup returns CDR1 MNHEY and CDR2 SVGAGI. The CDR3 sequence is CASSYSSGTPQETQYF. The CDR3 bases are TGTGCCAGCAGTTACTCGTCTGGGACGCCACAAGAGACCCAGTACTTC.

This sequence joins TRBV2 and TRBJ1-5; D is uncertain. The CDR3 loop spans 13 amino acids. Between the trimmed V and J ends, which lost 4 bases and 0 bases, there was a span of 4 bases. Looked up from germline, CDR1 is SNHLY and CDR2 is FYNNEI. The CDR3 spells CASSVYSNQPQHF. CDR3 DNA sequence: TGTGCCAGCAGTGTGTATAGCAATCAGCCCCAGCATTTT.

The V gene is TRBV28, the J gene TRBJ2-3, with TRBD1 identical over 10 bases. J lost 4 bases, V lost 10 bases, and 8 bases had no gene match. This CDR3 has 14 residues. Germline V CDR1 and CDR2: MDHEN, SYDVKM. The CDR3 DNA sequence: TGTGCCATTTTCGGGACAGGGGACGCAGATACGCAGTATTTT. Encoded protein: CAIFGTGDADTQYF.

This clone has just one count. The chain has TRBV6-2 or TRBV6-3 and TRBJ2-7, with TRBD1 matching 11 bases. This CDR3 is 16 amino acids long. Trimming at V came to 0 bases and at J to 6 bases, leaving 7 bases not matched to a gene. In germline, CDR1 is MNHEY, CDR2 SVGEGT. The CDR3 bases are TGTGCCAGCAGTTACTCGCCGGACAGGGGGCTCATCGAGCAGTACTTC. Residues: CASSYSPDRGLIEQYF.

Written as DNA, the CDR3 is TGTGCCAGCAGCAGGACAGGGAAAGAGTACGAGCAGTACTTC. Its protein is CASSRTGKEYEQYF. V and J are TRBV5-6 and TRBJ2-7; TRBD1 agrees at 8 bases. CDR1 SGHDT and CDR2 YYEEEE come from the germline V gene. This CDR3 region has 14 residues. Trimming took 4 bases from V and 4 from J; bases not matched to a gene: 7.

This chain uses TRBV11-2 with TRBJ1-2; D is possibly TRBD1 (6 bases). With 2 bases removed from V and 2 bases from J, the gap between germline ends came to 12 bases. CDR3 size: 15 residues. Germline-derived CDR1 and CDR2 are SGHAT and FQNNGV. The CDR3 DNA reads TGTGCCAGCAGCTTAAATCACAGGGTGAACTATGGCTACACCTTC. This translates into CASSLNHRVNYGYTF. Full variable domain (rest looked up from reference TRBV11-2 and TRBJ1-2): EAGVAQSPRYKIIEKRQSVAFWCNPISGHATLYWYQQILGQGPKLLIQFQNNGVVDDSQLPKDRFSAERLKGVDSTLKIQPAKLEDSAVYLCASSLNHRVNYGYTFGSGTRLTVV.

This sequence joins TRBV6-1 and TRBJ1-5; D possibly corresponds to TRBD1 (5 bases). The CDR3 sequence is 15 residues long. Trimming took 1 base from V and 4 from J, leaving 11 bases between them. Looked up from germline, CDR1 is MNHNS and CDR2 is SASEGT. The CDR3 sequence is CASSEVRQGNQPQHF. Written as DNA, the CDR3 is TGTGCCAGCAGTGAAGTCCGGCAGGGAAATCAGCCCCAGCATTTT.

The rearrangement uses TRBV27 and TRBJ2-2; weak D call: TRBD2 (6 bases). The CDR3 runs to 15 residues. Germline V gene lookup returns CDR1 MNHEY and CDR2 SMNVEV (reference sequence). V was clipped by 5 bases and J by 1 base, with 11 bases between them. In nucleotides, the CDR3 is TGTGCCAGCAGTCTGGGACTGAAGAACACCGGGGAGCTGTTTTTT. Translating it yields CASSLGLKNTGELFF.

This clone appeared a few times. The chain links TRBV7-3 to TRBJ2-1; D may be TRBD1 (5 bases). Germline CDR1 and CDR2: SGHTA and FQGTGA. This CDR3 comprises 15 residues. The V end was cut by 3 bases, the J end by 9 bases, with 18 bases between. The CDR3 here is CASSFLSPGKGEQFF. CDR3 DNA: TGTGCCAGCAGCTTTCTCTCCCCAGGGAAGGGTGAGCAGTTCTTC.

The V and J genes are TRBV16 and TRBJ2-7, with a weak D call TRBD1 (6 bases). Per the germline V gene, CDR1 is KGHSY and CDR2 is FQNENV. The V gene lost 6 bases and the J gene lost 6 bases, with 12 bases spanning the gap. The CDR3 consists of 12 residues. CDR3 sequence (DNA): TGTGCCAGCAGAAAAGAAGGGGGCGAGCAGTACTTC. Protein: CASRKEGGEQYF.

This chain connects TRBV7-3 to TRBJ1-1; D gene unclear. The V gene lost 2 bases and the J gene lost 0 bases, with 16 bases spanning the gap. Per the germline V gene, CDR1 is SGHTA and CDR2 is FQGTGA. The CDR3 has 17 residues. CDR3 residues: CASSLFRAKGMNTEAFF. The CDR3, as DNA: TGTGCCAGCAGCTTATTCCGTGCAAAGGGTATGAACACTGAAGCTTTCTTT.

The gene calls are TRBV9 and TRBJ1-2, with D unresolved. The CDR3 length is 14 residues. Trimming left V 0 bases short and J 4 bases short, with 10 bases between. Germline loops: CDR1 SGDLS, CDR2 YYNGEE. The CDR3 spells CASSVDAGVYGYTF. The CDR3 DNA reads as TGTGCCAGCAGCGTAGATGCGGGTGTCTATGGCTACACCTTC.

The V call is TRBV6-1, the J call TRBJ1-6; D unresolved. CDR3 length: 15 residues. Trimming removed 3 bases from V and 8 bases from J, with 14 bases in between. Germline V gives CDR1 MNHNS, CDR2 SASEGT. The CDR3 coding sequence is TGTGCCAGCAGTGAGGGTAGTGGCCCTTATTCACCCCTCCACTTT. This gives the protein CASSEGSGPYSPLHF.